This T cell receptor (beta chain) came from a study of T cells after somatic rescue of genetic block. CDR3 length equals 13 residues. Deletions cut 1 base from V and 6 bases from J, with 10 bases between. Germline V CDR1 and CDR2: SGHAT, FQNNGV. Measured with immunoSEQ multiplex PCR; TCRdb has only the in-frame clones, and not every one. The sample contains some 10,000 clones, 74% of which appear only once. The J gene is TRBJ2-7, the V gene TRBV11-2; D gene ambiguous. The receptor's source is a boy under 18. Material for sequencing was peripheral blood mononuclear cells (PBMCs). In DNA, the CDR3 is TGTGCCAGCAGCTTAGGCTGGGTTGGCGAGCAGTACTTC. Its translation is CASSLGWVGEQYF.